The clone carrying this TCR beta chain was seen a handful of times. The antigen is not known. This record belongs to a study of T cell repertoires in cytomegalovirus infection. The wider study: Signatures in public TCR beta sequences pointed to both CMV infection and matching HLA type.

In TCRdb, the reads were re-called with MiXCR into one record per CDR3 protein. The sample has roughly 280,000 distinct CDR3 sequences; roughly 13% are singletons. Study results and caveats: In two of eight donors, the top clonotype was HLA-C-restricted CMV-specific. Using cumulative public TCR beta family frequency, the authors identified those who carried CMV together with the relevant HLA.

CDR1 is SGHNT, CDR2 YYREEE, per germline (reference sequence). The CDR3 spans 15 residues. V was pared by 4 bases and J by 15 bases, with 26 bases between. The receptor's source is a human donor in good health (CMV status not recorded). Some clones in this sample may be carry-over from other donors' samples. The sequencing input was PBMCs. V and J are TRBV5-4 and TRBJ2-1; D is tentatively TRBD1 or TRBD2 (5 bases each). The CDR3 nucleotides read TGTGCCAGCAGCAAGTCCGGGACGCAAGGGACGATGGTGTTCTTC. Protein product: CASSKSGTQGTMVFF.